What follows are 8 T cell receptor beta chains derived from one specimen sequenced in a study of beta chain features in type 1 diabetes. Expressed TCRB transcripts got sequenced, as all isolated RNA was reverse transcribed. Produced via immunoSEQ multiplex PCR; TCRdb's table is partial and in-frame only. The table records fewer than 900,000 clones, roughly a sixth of them present only once. The sample was naive CD4+ T cells from blood. The receptors were gathered from a woman younger than 35 in good health.

The rearrangement uses TRBV15 and TRBJ1-3; D not resolved. This CDR3 contains 13 residues. Trimming shortened V by 2 bases and J by 0 bases, and 2 bases separated the two germline ends. The germline V gene encodes CDR1 LNHNV and CDR2 YYDKDF (reference sequence). The CDR3 DNA sequence: TGTGCCACCAGCAGAAACTCTGGAAACACCATATATTTT. Amino acids: CATSRNSGNTIYF.

This chain uses TRBV28 with TRBJ2-1, with D possibly being TRBD1 (5 bases). CDR3 length: 17 residues. With 4 bases removed from V and 2 bases from J, the gap between germline ends came to 18 bases. Germline V lookup: CDR1 MDHEN, CDR2 SYDVKM. Here the CDR3 reads CASSSYRGKRAYNEQFF. The CDR3 region has the DNA TGTGCCAGCAGTTCATATAGGGGAAAACGGGCCTACAATGAGCAGTTCTTC.

The table lists this clone with a few counts. The genes are TRBV6-5 and TRBJ1-2; D may be TRBD1 (6 bases). Germline CDR1 and CDR2: MNHEY and SVGAGI. The CDR3 contains 14 residues. Trimming removed 2 bases from V and 5 bases from J, with 12 bases in between. The CDR3 loop is CASSYNGQPYGYTF. In DNA form, the CDR3 reads TGTGCCAGCAGTTACAATGGACAGCCTTATGGCTACACCTTC.

The sample holds a few counts of this clone. The CDR3 region has the DNA TGTGCCAGCAGCTGGAGGGGGACTGAAGCTTTCTTT. Protein sequence: CASSWRGTEAFF. V usage is TRBV5-8 and J usage is TRBJ1-1, with D possibly TRBD1 on 6 matching bases. This CDR3 spans 12 amino acids. The germline V gene encodes CDR1 SGHTS and CDR2 YDEGEE. V lost 3 bases and J 5 bases, leaving 8 bases between the germline ends.

This rearrangement joins TRBV11-2 to TRBJ2-7; either TRBD1 or TRBD2 may supply D (5 bases each). The V gene lost 0 bases and the J gene lost 5 bases, with 11 bases spanning the gap. The CDR3 sequence is 14 residues long. CDR1 is SGHAT and CDR2 is FQNNGV in the germline V gene. The CDR3 here is CASSLDRGANEQYF. DNA of the CDR3: TGTGCCAGCAGCTTAGATAGGGGAGCAAACGAGCAGTACTTC.

This clone was picked up a small number of times. The CDR3 nucleotides are TGTGCCAGCAGCCAAATGACAGGGGGCCATAATACGCAGTATTTT. Its protein product is CASSQMTGGHNTQYF. The genes are TRBV4-2 and TRBJ2-3; 10 nucleotides line up with TRBD1. The germline gives CDR1 LGHNA, CDR2 YNFKEQ. The V and J ends lost 2 bases and 7 bases, in that order; junction bases with no gene match: 6. The CDR3 runs to 15 residues.

The chain links TRBV4-3 to TRBJ2-1, with 8 bases fitting TRBD1. From germline, CDR1 is LGHNA and CDR2 YSLEER. V was clipped by 0 bases and J by 12 bases; unmatched bases: 10. This CDR3 is 15 amino acids long. CDR3 sequence: CASSQEPGQVRVQFF. The CDR3, as DNA: TGCGCCAGCAGCCAAGAGCCGGGACAGGTACGGGTGCAGTTCTTC.

This clone came up a few times. The chain recombines TRBV6-5 with TRBJ2-1; TRBD1 is a possible D gene (6 bases). Per germline, CDR1 MNHEY and CDR2 SVGAGI. V lost 8 bases and J 6 bases, leaving 17 bases between the germline ends. CDR3 length: 14 residues. The CDR3: CASRQGTPSNEQFF. CDR3 DNA: TGTGCCAGCCGTCAAGGGACACCCAGCAATGAGCAGTTCTTC.